Listed below are T cell receptor beta chains from one sample, sequenced in a study of T cell responses to AZD1222 COVID-19 vaccine. Sequencing used immunoSEQ multiplex PCR; TCRdb keeps in-frame clones, though not all of them. This table has fewer than 200,000 clones, 85% to 90% appearing once. Specimen: peripheral blood, collected on day 0 of AZD1222 vaccination. The receptor set was obtained from an adult in good health. Both conserved end residues are part of each CDR3. A D gene is named only where the DNA matches it firmly. The size of a clone is reported for some rows only, either as once, few or many, or as a class for expanded clones.

CDR3: CASSQSGTGTPLHF
DNA: TGTGCCAGCAGCCAATCCGGGACAGGTACACCCCTCCACTTT
V: TRBV7-2
size: -
D: TRBD1
J: TRBJ1-6

CDR3: CASSPQGTRKTEAFF
DNA: TGCGCCAGCAGCCCGCAGGGGACCAGGAAAACTGAAGCTTTCTTT
V: TRBV5-1
size: -
D: -
J: TRBJ1-1

CDR3: CAITDRDSYGYTF
DNA: TGTGCCATCACTGACAGGGATAGCTATGGCTACACCTTC
V: TRBV10-3
size: -
D: TRBD1
J: TRBJ1-2

CDR3: CATTTGALNTEAFF
DNA: TGTGCCACCACGACAGGGGCCCTAAACACTGAAGCTTTCTTT
V: TRBV28
size: -
D: TRBD1
J: TRBJ1-1

CDR3: CASSWGNEQFF
DNA: TGTGCCAGTAGCTGGGGAAATGAGCAGTTCTTC
V: TRBV19
size: -
D: -
J: TRBJ2-1

CDR3: CASSFRESSSDTQYF
DNA: TGTGCCAGCAGCTTCAGGGAGTCTAGCTCAGATACGCAGTATTTT
V: TRBV5-4
size: -
D: -
J: TRBJ2-3

CDR3: CASSLTSVGAQYF
DNA: TGTGCCAGCAGCTTAACTAGCGTCGGGGCGCAGTATTTT
V: TRBV11-1
size: -
D: TRBD2
J: TRBJ2-3

CDR3: CASSGGRGYANTEAFF
DNA: TGTGCCAGCAGCGGTGGCAGGGGATATGCGAACACTGAAGCTTTCTTT
V: TRBV27
size: few
D: -
J: TRBJ1-1

CDR3: CASSLTSGTYNEQFF
DNA: TGTGCCAGCAGCTTGACTAGCGGTACCTACAATGAGCAGTTCTTC
V: TRBV7-6
size: -
D: TRBD2
J: TRBJ2-1

CDR3: CASPRAINEKLFF
DNA: TGTGCCAGCCCCCGAGCGATTAATGAAAAACTGTTTTTT
V: TRBV5-8
size: few
D: -
J: TRBJ1-4

CDR3: CSVEDRDDSSGNTIYF
DNA: TGCAGCGTTGAAGATCGAGACGATAGCTCTGGAAACACCATATATTTT
V: TRBV29-1
size: -
D: -
J: TRBJ1-3

CDR3: CASTPNPSGSYEQYF
DNA: TGTGCCAGCACTCCGAACCCATCAGGCTCCTACGAGCAGTACTTC
V: TRBV6-5
size: -
D: -
J: TRBJ2-7

CDR3: CASSPWDSSYNEQFF
DNA: TGTGCCAGCTCACCGTGGGATAGCTCCTACAATGAGCAGTTCTTC
V: TRBV18
size: -
D: -
J: TRBJ2-1

CDR3: CASSEDTIYF
DNA: TGTGCCAGCAGTGAGGACACCATATATTTT
V: TRBV6-4
size: -
D: -
J: TRBJ1-3

CDR3: CAISEGLGETQYF
DNA: TGTGCCATCAGTGAGGGGTTGGGGGAGACCCAGTACTTC
V: TRBV10-3
size: -
D: -
J: TRBJ2-5